These 14 T cell receptor beta chains originate from one sample sequenced in a study of shared clonotypes between healthy human individuals. TCRdb's copy holds only in-frame clones and misses some; the assay was immunoSEQ multiplex PCR. The sample consists of approximately 2.1 million clones, over 90% of them appearing once. Material for sequencing was naive CD4+ T cells from PBMCs. The subset denotes: CD45RA+ positively selected. Every receptor here comes from a man younger than 35 in good health. Some clones in this sample may be carry-over from other donors' samples.

The rearrangement joins TRBV11-3 to TRBJ1-1, with TRBD1 identical over 10 bases. There are 13 residues in the CDR3. The ends lost 5 bases at V and 10 bases at J; junction bases unmatched: 7. Germline CDR1 is SGHNT and CDR2 is YENEEA. The CDR3 protein is CASSKSGTGVAFF. The CDR3 coding sequence is TGTGCCAGCAGCAAATCCGGGACAGGGGTAGCTTTCTTT.

This chain links TRBV6-5 with TRBJ2-1; 10 nucleotides align to TRBD2. Germline lookup yields CDR1 MNHEY and CDR2 SVGAGI. This CDR3 has 15 amino acids. V shed 10 bases and J 2 bases; nucleotides not matched to a gene: 8. Here the CDR3 DNA reads TGTGCCACCACCAAGCGGGAGGGCCCCTACAATGAGCAGTTCTTC. Translated: CATTKREGPYNEQFF.

This chain links TRBV18 with TRBJ2-7; TRBD2 matches at 13 bases. Germline loops: CDR1 KGHSH, CDR2 LQKENI. J gave up 5 bases and V 4 bases, and 8 bases lay outside the gene matches. The CDR3 contains 16 residues. In nucleotides, the CDR3 is TGTGCCAGCTCACGTGGACTAGCGGGAGTATCGGACGAGCAGTACTTC. Translated: CASSRGLAGVSDEQYF.

The V and J genes are TRBV2 and TRBJ1-1, with D maybe TRBD1 (6 bases). Trimming pared 2 bases from V and 6 bases from J, leaving 10 bases between. This CDR3 has 13 amino acids. The V gene's germline CDR1 is SNHLY and CDR2 FYNNEI. CDR3 in DNA: TGTGCCAGCAGTGAAACAGGGTTCGCTGAAGCTTTCTTT. It codes for CASSETGFAEAFF.

This chain links TRBV9 with TRBJ2-2; tentative D call: TRBD2 (6 bases). The germline V and J ends were trimmed by 0 bases and 0 bases, with 9 bases remaining between them. Germline V gene data show CDR1 as SGDLS and CDR2 as YYNGEE. The CDR3 has 16 amino acids. The CDR3 coding sequence is TGTGCCAGCAGCGTAGGCTGGGGGGCGAACACCGGGGAGCTGTTTTTT. Translation gives CASSVGWGANTGELFF. Variable domain in full (rest from reference TRBV9 and TRBJ2-2): DSGVTQTPKHLITATGQRVTLRCSPRSGDLSVYWYQQSLDQGLQFLIQYYNGEERAKGNILERFSAQQFPDLHSELNLSSLELGDSALYFCASSVGWGANTGELFFGEGSRLTVL.

The gene calls are TRBV2 and TRBJ2-3, with D unresolved. V lost 8 bases and J lost 6, with 18 bases in between. Germline V gene sequence: CDR1 SNHLY, CDR2 FYNNEI. The length of the CDR3 is 14 residues. CDR3 region: CASGEAGGRDTQYF. In nucleotides, the CDR3 is TGTGCCAGCGGGGAAGCTGGCGGTAGGGATACGCAGTATTTT.

This rearrangement joins TRBV6-5 to TRBJ2-1; D perhaps matches TRBD1 (6 bases). The CDR3 contains 13 residues. Germline CDR1 is MNHEY and CDR2 is SVGAGI. With 0 bases removed from V and 6 bases from J, the gap between germline ends came to 6 bases. The CDR3 region is CASSYSQGNEQFF. The DNA of the CDR3 is TGTGCCAGCAGTTACTCACAGGGCAATGAGCAGTTCTTC.

The gene calls are TRBV6-1 and TRBJ1-5; D not resolved. Germline V gives CDR1 MNHNS, CDR2 SASEGT. This CDR3 region has 15 residues. The V end was cut by 7 bases, the J end by 2 bases, with 15 bases between. CDR3 nucleotides: TGTGCCAGCATTCAGTCTATTGGTGGCAATCAGCCCCAGCATTTT. It is translated as CASIQSIGGNQPQHF.

The chain recombines TRBV2 with TRBJ2-5, with D maybe TRBD2 (5 bases). The CDR3 totals 12 residues. V lost 11 bases to trimming and J lost 4 bases, with 14 bases between them. CDR1 is SNHLY and CDR2 is FYNNEI in the germline V gene. The CDR3 protein is CAGRGAGETQYF. In DNA, the CDR3 is TGTGCCGGCCGAGGTGCGGGAGAGACCCAGTACTTC.

The V call is TRBV9, the J call TRBJ2-1, with 11 nucleotides matching TRBD1. After removal of 3 bases from V and 3 bases from J, the junction contained 5 bases not matched to a gene. Germline V CDR1 and CDR2: SGDLS, YYNGEE. This CDR3 contains 16 residues. For the CDR3, the DNA is TGTGCCAGCAGCGCCTTGGGACAGGGGGACTACAATGAGCAGTTCTTC. This sequence encodes CASSALGQGDYNEQFF.

The chain uses TRBV6-5 and TRBJ2-5, with unresolved D. Between the trimmed V and J ends, which lost 2 bases and 4 bases, there was a span of 17 bases. Germline CDR1 is MNHEY and CDR2 is SVGAGI. The CDR3 totals 16 residues. The CDR3 sequence is CASSYRAGPTGETQYF. The CDR3 DNA reads as TGTGCCAGCAGTTACAGGGCAGGCCCTACGGGAGAGACCCAGTACTTC.

In this sample, this clone turned up once. The CDR3 reads CASSVGEGRRTDTQYF. DNA for the CDR3: TGTGCCAGCAGCGTCGGGGAGGGGAGGAGGACAGATACGCAGTATTTT. The V gene is TRBV9, the J gene TRBJ2-3, with 7 bases identical to TRBD2. Germline V lookup: CDR1 SGDLS, CDR2 YYNGEE. Trimming at V came to 2 bases and at J to 3 bases, leaving 9 bases not matched to a gene. The CDR3 loop spans 16 amino acids.

This clone was seen a single time. The rearrangement uses TRBV7-3 and TRBJ2-7; 7 bases are shared with TRBD1. The germline V gene has CDR1 SGHTA and CDR2 FQGTGA. The CDR3 length is 14 residues. With 4 bases clipped from V and 2 bases from J, the junction kept 5 bases outside the gene matches. CDR3 nucleotides: TGTGCCAGCAGCTCCCCGGACAGGACCTACGAGCAGTACTTC. It specifies CASSSPDRTYEQYF.

In its sample, this clone was seen once. The chain employs TRBV4-1 and TRBJ2-5; D remains unclear. The CDR3 has 14 amino acids. Germline CDR1 is MGHRA and CDR2 is YSYEKL. The V gene lost 0 bases and the J gene lost 2 bases, with 7 bases spanning the gap. The CDR3 here is CASSQDNLQETQYF. CDR3 sequence (DNA): TGCGCCAGCAGCCAAGATAACCTTCAAGAGACCCAGTACTTC.